The clone carrying this TCR beta chain was seen ten or more times. The antigen is not known. The source of the sample is a study of CD8 T cells in ankylosing spondylitis. Study-wide points: Disease-linked clones reportedly showed significant enrichment in matched ankylosing spondylitis synovial fluid. Characteristic, it appeared, of ankylosing spondylitis blood was a TCR beta motif of eight or nine highly homologous variants. Earlier reports found some motif variants in synovial fluid and blood in reactive arthritis. Disease-linked clones bore a CD8+ phenotype, appearing relatively rarely in peripheral blood.

The TCR beta libraries were generated through quantitative 5'-RACE incorporating molecular barcodes. TCRdb reanalysed the 5' RACE reads using MiXCR and keeps one entry per CDR3 protein. The table lists more than 400,000 distinct CDR3 sequences, about 5% of them singletons, with 3% to 4% in the top ten. V lost 0 bases and J 7 bases, leaving 10 bases between the germline ends. Germline V gene lookup returns CDR1 MNHEY and CDR2 SVGAGI. The CDR3 is 13 amino acids. Sequencing was carried out using blood, either unsorted or a sorted T cell fraction (not recorded which). J is TRBJ2-7 and V is TRBV6-5; D is ambiguous. The TCR was taken from a male donor with ankylosing spondylitis. For the CDR3, the DNA is TGTGCCAGCAGTTACTCGGAGTCTTGGGAGCAGTACTTC. Translation gives CASSYSESWEQYF.